This is a list of T cell receptor beta chains from one sample in a study of human T cells and chemical hapten exposure. MiXCR, applied by TCRdb to the RACE reads, yields one record per CDR3 protein. Found here are around 50,000 distinct CDR3 sequences, 7.5% to 10% of them singletons; the top ten hold 1.7%. The sample here was whole blood, taken in connection with sensitization to the hapten diphenylcyclopropenone (DPC). The receptors derive from a woman between 45 and 60 years old with alopecia areata. Some clones in this sample may be carry-over from other donors' samples. Each CDR3 is given with its conserved first and last residue. Fields, in order: J gene, D gene, clone size, V gene, CDR3 length, CDR3 DNA, CDR3 protein. A D gene is named only where the DNA matches it firmly. Only part of the rows carry a size: once, few, many, or a class if the clone is expanded.

TRBJ2-7,-,-,TRBV5-1,15,TGCGCCAGCAGCTTGGATGGTAGGGGTAACAACGAGCAGTACTTC,CASSLDGRGNNEQYF
TRBJ1-5,-,many,TRBV6-2/TRBV6-3,15,TGTGCCAGCAGTTACTCGATGAGGGGGAATCAGCCCCAGCATTTT,CASSYSMRGNQPQHF
TRBJ1-2,-,-,TRBV5-1,14,TGCGCCAGCAGTGTTGGACAGAGAAACTATGGCTACACCTTC,CASSVGQRNYGYTF
TRBJ2-5,-,few,TRBV18,16,TGTGCCAGCTCACCACTACTAGAATCGTTCCAAGAGACCCAGTACTTC,CASSPLLESFQETQYF
TRBJ1-5,-,few,TRBV7-8,15,TGTGCCAGCAGCACAACCCCGGGACCGAATCAGCCCCAGCATTTT,CASSTTPGPNQPQHF
TRBJ1-2,TRBD1,many,TRBV11-3,14,TGTGCCAGCAGCTTACGACAGGGGAACAATGGCTACACCTTC,CASSLRQGNNGYTF
TRBJ1-2,-,many,TRBV5-1,13,TGCGCCAGCAGCGGGGGACCGAACCAGAGCTACACCTTC,CASSGGPNQSYTF
TRBJ1-2,-,few,TRBV19,14,TGTGCCAGTAGTATAGATGGACAGCCCTATGGCTACACCTTC,CASSIDGQPYGYTF
TRBJ2-3,-,-,TRBV7-9,13,TGTGCCAGCAGAAAACCAAGCACAGATACGCAGTATTTT,CASRKPSTDTQYF
TRBJ1-1,-,many,TRBV6-1,15,TGTGCCAGCAGTGAAGACAGGACACGGAACACTGAAGCTTTCTTT,CASSEDRTRNTEAFF
TRBJ2-3,-,-,TRBV19,15,TGTGCCGCCAAAGGAACAGCGGTGGGGGGAGATACGCAGTATTTT,CAAKGTAVGGDTQYF
TRBJ2-1,TRBD1,few,TRBV7-2,15,TGTGCCAGCAGCGGTACAGGGGGGCCCTACAATGAGCAGTTCTTC,CASSGTGGPYNEQFF
TRBJ2-5,-,-,TRBV28,15,TGTGCCAGCAGTAGCAGGGGGGGGGCGAAAGAGACCCAGTACTTC,CASSSRGGAKETQYF
TRBJ2-1,TRBD2,many,TRBV12-3/TRBV12-4,13,TGTGCCAGCAGGGCGGGAGGGTACAATGAGCAGTTCTTC,CASRAGGYNEQFF
TRBJ1-4,-,many,TRBV28,15,TGTGCCAGCACTCCGGGGAGGAGACAGAATGAAAAACTGTTTTTT,CASTPGRRQNEKLFF
TRBJ2-3,-,-,TRBV19,13,TGTGCCAGTAACTGGGGGCGCACAGATACGCAGTATTTT,CASNWGRTDTQYF
TRBJ1-1,-,many,TRBV4-1,17,TGCGCCAGCAGCCAAGGAAACCGTGGCGGAGGGGGGCGTCGGGCTTTCTTT,CASSQGNRGGGGRRAFF
TRBJ2-7,TRBD2,-,TRBV20-1,14,TGCAGTGCTAGAGGTGGTAGCGGGACCTACGAGCAGTACTTC,CSARGGSGTYEQYF